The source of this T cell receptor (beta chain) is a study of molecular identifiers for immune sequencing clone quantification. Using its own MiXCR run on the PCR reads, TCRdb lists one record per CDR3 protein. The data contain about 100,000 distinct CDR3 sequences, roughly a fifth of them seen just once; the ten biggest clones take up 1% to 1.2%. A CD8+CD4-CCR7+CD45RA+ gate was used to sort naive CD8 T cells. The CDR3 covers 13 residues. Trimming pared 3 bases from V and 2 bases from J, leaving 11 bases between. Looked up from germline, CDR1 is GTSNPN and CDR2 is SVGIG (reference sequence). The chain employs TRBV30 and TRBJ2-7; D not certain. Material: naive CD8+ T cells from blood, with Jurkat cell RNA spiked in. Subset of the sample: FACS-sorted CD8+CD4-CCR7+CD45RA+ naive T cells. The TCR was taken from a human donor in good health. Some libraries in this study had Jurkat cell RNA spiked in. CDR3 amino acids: CAWSGTNPYEQYF. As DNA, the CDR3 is TGTGCCTGGAGCGGAACCAACCCCTACGAGCAGTACTTC.